This T cell receptor (beta chain) was sequenced in a study of graft-versus-host responses after intestinal transplantation. A note on this clone: Its antigen is still unknown.

Libraries were prepared by immunoSEQ multiplex PCR; TCRdb keeps only in-frame clonotypes and omits some of them. The sample consists of over 15,000 clones, 95% of them appearing once. Points from the study as a whole: Some patients had graft-donor T cell macrochimerism, and their allografts showed high graft-versus-host to host-versus-graft clonal ratios. GvH clones appeared in recipient marrow, some first in ileum or blood.

Germline V lookup: CDR1 SSHAT, CDR2 FNYEAQ (reference sequence). CDR3 length equals 16 residues. V lost 4 bases, J lost 8 bases, and 21 bases lay in between. The clonotype originates from a human patient who received an intestinal transplant, so some T cells may come from the graft donor. The sequencing used PBMCs, collected 23 days after intestinal transplant. The chain recombines TRBV7-7 with TRBJ2-1; the D gene is possibly TRBD2 (6 bases). CDR3 nucleotides: TGTGCCAGCAGCTATAGGACGGGAGTGAGTATGGATGAGCAGTTCTTC. Protein: CASSYRTGVSMDEQFF.